One sample yielded the 5 T cell receptor beta chains listed below, sequenced in a study of T cells after yellow fever vaccination. From the 5' RACE reads, TCRdb called clonotypes with MiXCR, one entry per CDR3 protein. The data show fewer than 450,000 distinct CDR3 sequences, around 4.1% seen once. Source: PBMCs, taken 5 days after the yellow fever booster vaccination. The source of these receptors is a young man who received the YFV17D yellow fever vaccine.

V is TRBV5-1 and J is TRBJ1-1; the match to TRBD1 covers 8 bases. CDR1 is SGHRS and CDR2 is YFSETQ in the germline V gene. J gave up 3 bases and V 7 bases, and 8 bases lay outside the gene matches. CDR3 size: 14 residues. For the CDR3, the DNA is TGCGCCAGCCACCCCCAGGGGGCGCACACTGAAGCTTTCTTT. Protein: CASHPQGAHTEAFF. The full variable domain, completed using reference TRBV5-1 and TRBJ1-1, is KAGVTQTPRYLIKTRGQQVTLSCSPISGHRSVSWYQQTPGQGLQFLFEYFSETQRNKGNFPGRFSGRQFSNSRSEMNVSTLELGDSALYLCASHPQGAHTEAFFGQGTRLTVV.

This clonotype was found a few times. The chain is built from TRBV7-2 and TRBJ2-4; 9 nucleotides match TRBD2. Per the germline V gene, CDR1 is SGHTA and CDR2 is FQGNSA. This CDR3 region has 16 residues. Trimming took 3 bases from V and 0 from J; bases not matched to a gene: 3. The CDR3 coding sequence is TGTGCCAGCAGCTTGAGCGGGGGGATAGCCAAAAACATTCAGTACTTC. As protein: CASSLSGGIAKNIQYF.

This clonotype showed up just a few times. J is TRBJ1-5 and V is TRBV6-2 or TRBV6-3; D ambiguous. Germline V gene data show CDR1 as MNHEY and CDR2 as SVGEGT. V was trimmed by 9 bases and J by 1 base, leaving 16 bases between them. The CDR3 runs 15 residues. This chain's CDR3 is CASGVDWISNQPQHF. Written as DNA, the CDR3 is TGTGCCAGTGGCGTTGACTGGATAAGCAATCAGCCCCAGCATTTT.

This rearrangement joins TRBV27 to TRBJ1-5; D ambiguous. Deletions cut 10 bases from V and 4 bases from J, with 5 bases between. This CDR3 spans 10 amino acids. Per the germline V gene, CDR1 is MNHEY and CDR2 is SMNVEV (reference sequence). The DNA of the CDR3 is TGTGCCATCAGAAATCAGCCCCAGCATTTT. Residues: CAIRNQPQHF.

This clonotype was seen a few times. V is TRBV6-6 and J is TRBJ2-7, with 7 nucleotides matching TRBD1. The CDR3 has 14 amino acids. The V gene's germline CDR1 is MNHNY and CDR2 SVGAGI (reference sequence). Germline trimming cut 5 bases from V and 2 bases from J; bases unmatched to any gene: 6. As DNA, the CDR3 is TGTGCCAGCAGTACAGGGGCCTGGACCTACGAGCAGTACTTC. Translation: CASSTGAWTYEQYF.